The clone carrying this T cell receptor beta chain was counted only a few times. The antigen remains undetermined. The CDR3 length is 11 residues. Germline V gene sequence: CDR1 MGHDK, CDR2 SYGVNS. V gave up 9 bases and J gave up 4 bases, with 7 bases separating them. Template switching by 5'RACE produced TCR cDNA, adding a universal primer site and UMIs. Each CDR3 protein gets one entry after TCRdb re-called the 5' RACE reads with MiXCR. The table has 350,000 to 450,000 distinct CDR3 sequences, over 5% seen once; the top ten hold about 15%. The data belong to a study of T cells after yellow fever vaccination. The study's findings and limits: From the bulk population, abundant clonotypes could contaminate and appear within FACS-sorted repertoires.

The input for sequencing was PBMCs, taken 5 days after the yellow fever booster vaccination. The TCR originated in a man aged 25-45 years who received the YFV17D yellow fever vaccine. The chain is built from TRBV25-1 and TRBJ2-1, with D hard to call. Written as DNA, the CDR3 is TGTGCCAGTATGCAGTACAATGAGCAGTTCTTC. Translating it yields CASMQYNEQFF.